The 10 T cell receptor beta chains below come from one sample, sequenced in a study of vaccination and CD4 T cells after COVID-19. The Oncomine TCR Beta short-read assay sequenced DNA from cultured CD4+ T cells. Using its own MiXCR run on the PCR reads, TCRdb lists one record per CDR3 protein. The sample yields around 13,000 distinct CDR3 sequences, approximately 50% seen once. Treatment described: approximately 9-day PBMC culture with coronavirus spike peptide pools or control peptides (ViraFEST assay). What these receptors recognize is not known. What was sequenced was CD4+ T cells from blood, cultured in vitro. The origin of the receptors is a human donor who had recovered from COVID-19.

The CDR3: CATSEGVAESFYTF. CDR3 in DNA: TGTGCCACCAGTGAGGGAGTGGCAGAATCCTTCTACACCTTC. The genes are TRBV24-1 and TRBJ1-2; D gene unclear. V dropped 4 bases and J dropped 10 bases, with 18 bases sitting between them. Germline V gives CDR1 KGHDR, CDR2 SFDVKD. The CDR3 is made up of 14 amino acids.

This rearrangement joins TRBV9 to TRBJ1-2; D gene uncertain. This CDR3 is built from 11 residues. Trimming shortened V by 3 bases and J by 5 bases, and 5 bases separated the two germline ends. The V gene's germline CDR1 is SGDLS and CDR2 YYNGEE. The CDR3 reads CASSAPYGYTF. DNA for the CDR3: TGTGCCAGCAGCGCTCCGTATGGCTACACCTTC.

The rearrangement uses TRBV6-1 and TRBJ1-5; D call uncertain. Looked up from germline, CDR1 is MNHNS and CDR2 is SASEGT. Trimming removed 5 bases from V and 2 bases from J, with 7 bases in between. The CDR3 consists of 13 residues. The DNA for the CDR3 is TGTGCCAGCAGTCTGGATGGCAATCAGCCCCAGCATTTT. It yields the protein CASSLDGNQPQHF.

The chain links TRBV20-1 to TRBJ2-5; TRBD1 aligns across 9 bases. CDR1 is DFQATT and CDR2 is SNEGSKA in the germline V gene (reference sequence). V shed 3 bases and J 5 bases; nucleotides not matched to a gene: 13. The CDR3 is 16 residues long. DNA for the CDR3: TGCAGTGCTAGGGGGGTCGCGACAGGGGGGATGGAGACCCAGTACTTC. This translates into CSARGVATGGMETQYF.

The V call is TRBV7-3, the J call TRBJ1-6; D ambiguous. The CDR3 covers 15 residues. Looked up from germline, CDR1 is SGHTA and CDR2 is FQGTGA. Trimming shortened V by 5 bases and J by 5 bases, and 13 bases separated the two germline ends. CDR3 nucleotides: TGTGCCAGCAGCACGGGTGAGGCGAATAATTCACCCCTCCACTTT. This codes for CASSTGEANNSPLHF. Full variable domain (remainder filled in from reference TRBV7-3 and TRBJ1-6): GAGVSQTPSNKVTEKGKYVELRCDPISGHTALYWYRQSLGQGPEFLIYFQGTGAADDSGLPNDRFFAVRPEGSVSTLKIQRTERGDSAVYLCASSTGEANNSPLHFGNGTRLTVT.

V usage is TRBV12-1 and J usage is TRBJ2-3; whether TRBD2, the table's D call, matches the DNA was not checked. TRBV12-1 is shown as a pseudogene. The CDR3 loop spans 15 amino acids. Here the CDR3 DNA reads TGTGCCAGCAGCTTTCAGCGGGAAGGCACAGATACGCAGTATTTT. This codes for CASSFQREGTDTQYF.

This chain connects TRBV6-1 to TRBJ2-3; TRBD1 aligns across 9 bases. The V gene's germline CDR1 is MNHNS and CDR2 SASEGT. Unmatched junction bases numbered 3, after V lost 8 bases and J lost 3 bases. The CDR3 is 13 amino acids. CDR3 nucleotide sequence: TGTGCCAGCGGGGACAGGGAGACAGATACGCAGTATTTT. This gives the protein CASGDRETDTQYF.

The rearrangement links TRBV20-1 to TRBJ2-3, with 7 bases aligning to TRBD2. Per germline, CDR1 DFQATT and CDR2 SNEGSKA (reference sequence). The junction had 6 bases not matched to a gene; V was cut back by 3 bases and J by 3 bases. CDR3 length: 14 residues. The CDR3 here is CSASSLARTDTQYF. The CDR3 nucleotides read TGCAGTGCTAGTTCACTAGCGAGAACAGATACGCAGTATTTT.

The rearrangement links TRBV24-1 to TRBJ2-3; tentative D call: TRBD2 (6 bases). The V end was cut by 2 bases, the J end by 12 bases, with 14 bases between. The CDR3 spans 13 residues. Per the germline V gene, CDR1 is KGHDR and CDR2 is SFDVKD. The CDR3 spells CATSDSGRVEQYF. The CDR3 DNA follows: TGTGCCACCAGTGATTCCGGGAGAGTAGAACAGTATTTT.

The gene calls are TRBV6-1 and TRBJ1-1; D gene unclear. The CDR3 has 13 residues. Trimming took off 6 bases at V and 1 base at J, with 9 bases between the two ends. The germline gives CDR1 MNHNS, CDR2 SASEGT. The CDR3 sequence is CASSRAGNTEAFF. In DNA form, the CDR3 reads TGTGCCAGCAGCCGGGCCGGGAACACTGAAGCTTTCTTT.